This T cell receptor (beta chain) comes out of a study of cytomegalovirus exposure and HLA in healthy donors (TCRdb year 2017). About the study as a whole: An earlier analysis of some 620 of the donors reported roughly 300 Gb of sequence data and roughly 120 million unique TCR beta sequences obtained from around 180 million T cells. Approximately 310 gigabases of sequencing data and 78 million or so unique TCR sequences were included in an early release covering about 620 HLA-typed donors. The genetic ancestry cluster associated with self-reported Caucasian donors included about 84% of the 350 to 500 genotyped donors. The study aimed to test whether signatures of past pathogen exposure could be identified by cataloging public T cell receptors. Using immunosequencing, the study profiled T cell repertoires from roughly 650 subjects and related those repertoires to cytomegalovirus serostatus. Along with the roughly 710-subject first cohort, a separate validation cohort of about 110 different subjects was used. To predict cytomegalovirus infection status, the study combined high-throughput TCR immunosequencing, statistical association of individual TCRs with disease status, and machine learning. To study patterns of TCR occurrence, a later analysis re-analyzed previously published TCR beta repertoires from around 660 donors and added high-resolution HLA genotyping. Rather than drawing on any new phenotypic data, the later analysis identified candidate immune exposures from TCR beta sequences and the way those sequences occurred across donors. To decide whether each TCR beta V gene segment behaved as functional or pseudogenic, an earlier analysis of nearly 600 of the donors relied on high-throughput TCR beta sequencing. Donor age, sex, ethnicity and CMV serostatus were compiled together with the repertoire data. A later genetic analysis took genome-wide SNP genotypes for about 65% of the 666 donors and used that subset as a discovery cohort. Every discovery cohort repertoire had been produced on one sequencing platform. HLA typing covered class I and class II loci at four-digit resolution. Typing coverage varied by locus: 629-630 donors for A, B, C, DRB1 and DQB1; approximately 500 for DQA1; more than 600 for DPA1; roughly 470 for DPB1. About five DR-DQ haplotypes were handled as single units for association and clustering, since linkage in the cohort was strong. Across around 400 genotyped donors of the cohort, an average of roughly 250,000 unique TCR beta nucleotide sequences per donor were sequenced, and 15% to 20% of those sequences were non-productive.

The CDR3 contains 16 residues, cysteine and phenylalanine counted. Here the CDR3 DNA is all that survives: 48 bases in frame from base 1. CDR1 SGHDT and CDR2 YYEEEE were looked up in the germline V gene. Germline trimming: 0 bases from V, 4 bases from J; junction bases outside gene matches: 5. Library creation used the immunoSEQ multiplex PCR assay. For the multiplex PCR, a mixture combining 60 forward primers for TCR Vbeta segments and 13 reverse primers for TCR Jbeta segments was used. The CDR3 region of rearranged TCR beta genes was amplified from genomic DNA with a multiplex PCR assay. The Illumina HiSeq System was used to sequence the amplified TCR beta libraries as 87-base-pair reads. Concerning the study's data processing: Across the 700 or so repertoires, a later analysis counted some 81 million unique TCR beta chains, 9.5 million to 13 million of which were shared by at least two donors. To remove PCR and sequencing errors, raw reads were error-corrected and collapsed into unique sequences using a nearest-neighbor algorithm that merged closely related sequences. Alignment of CDR3 sequences to IMGT reference sequences was used to assign V, D and J gene segments. Each retained sequence needed at least a six-nucleotide match to both a V gene segment and a J gene segment. Rearrangements were classified as productive when the CDR3 lacked stop codons and remained in frame with V and J, and all other rearrangements were classified as non-productive. Following IMGT convention, CDR3 was defined as the stretch from the second conserved V-encoded cysteine to the conserved J-encoded phenylalanine. Sequences without an unambiguous match to a single V gene segment were excluded from the earlier analysis of almost 600 of the donors. In an earlier analysis of almost 600 of the donors, a V segment was called functional when productive rearrangements were above 56.7%, and segregating when the standard deviation between donors exceeded 5%. A statistical classification framework was built for diagnosing cytomegalovirus status from the catalog of TCR beta chain sequences. In a later analysis, V and J genes were assigned by comparing TCR nucleotide sequences against IMGT/GENE-DB human TR gene sequences. Using the TCRdist pipeline, a later analysis assigned CDR3 sequences along with most-parsimonious VDJ recombination scenarios. In a later analysis, each TCR beta chain was defined by its CDR3 amino acid sequence together with its V-gene family, and reads without a unique V-gene family were excluded. A later analysis removed 500 to 600 highly shared, low-generation-probability nucleotide sequences to deal with suspected cross-contamination and a sequencing artifact. In a later analysis, a clonal expansion index was calculated for each public chain from normalized within-repertoire ranks of inferred template counts. A later analysis computed generation probabilities with a VDJ recombination model fitted to out-of-frame rearrangements, and checked the results against IGoR. In a later analysis, hypergeometric tests were used to score TCR-TCR, TCR-HLA and TCR-CMV co-occurrence, with a repertoire-size bias correction applied to TCR pairs. False discovery rates were estimated in a later analysis by permuting HLA or CMV assignments 20 times. A later analysis grouped co-occurring TCRs with DBSCAN, adding TCRdist sequence similarity when clustering within HLA-allele-positive subsets. Co-occurrence clustering excluded repertoires with fewer than 30,000 or more than 120,000 public chains, plus five with anomalous nucleotide sharing. As stored in TCRdb, this immuneACCESS dataset retains in-frame rearrangements with V and J assigned. A fraction of the clones does not appear; measured against another copy, unresolved V genes explain less than half of the discrepancy, and the remainder lacks a known reason. The V and J calls and the clone size are those of that table, but D and trimming were determined from the DNA. The sample data list 250,000 or so clones, and around 90% of these were observed just once. Clones ranked in the top ten supply 1.7% of the sample.

Results the study describes overall, beyond this receptor: According to a later genetic analysis, donors in an Asian-associated ancestry cluster had fewer N-insertions in productive TCRs than the approximately 630-donor mean. The cohort was sequenced for TCR beta chains only, and without alpha or paired-chain data the features that could be detected were limited. Because counts were too low, 15 to 20 rarely observed V segments, including chromosome 9 orphons, were excluded from the earlier analysis of 587 of the donors. Sequencing depth was assumed to be roughly uniform across donors in the presence/absence analyses, though that assumption may not hold. The study gave a list of 150 to 200 TCR beta chains associated with cytomegalovirus. A few of the identified cytomegalovirus-associated TCR beta chains were confirmed in vitro to be specific for cytomegalovirus antigens. The authors suggested that the approach could potentially be generalized to other disease states and immunological phenotypes. In a later analysis, TCR association rates were found to vary across HLA loci, with the most associated TCRs seen for DRB1 alleles and the fewest for HLA-C alleles. Assigning TCR associations to individual alleles was difficult when HLA alleles, especially DR and DQ, strongly co-occurred. Immune exposure information for the cohort was limited to CMV serostatus. While some public TCRs were present in many individuals, most TCR sequences turned up only very rarely across donors. A further reported finding was that TCR beta sequences accurately predicted the HLA-A and HLA-B alleles for most subjects in the first cohort. A later analysis found that HLA-associated TCR beta chains were more clonally expanded and had lower generation probabilities than equally common non-associated chains. HLA typing was unavailable for some donors at each locus, so association tests used only the typed subset. In both the original and validation cohorts, the classifier was reported to diagnose cytomegalovirus status with high specificity and sensitivity. Correlated functional status among segregating V segments might be attributable to linkage disequilibrium, but an unknown experimental factor could not be ruled out. In a later analysis, most CMV-associated TCR beta chains were found to appear HLA-restricted, with HLA associations seemingly driven largely by CMV exposure. Broadly in line with IMGT annotations, most TCR beta V segments showed up in productive rearrangements about 90% or about 30% of the time in an earlier analysis of about 500 of the donors. According to a later analysis, parvovirus B19, influenza, CMV and Epstein-Barr virus appeared linked to several top co-occurrence clusters. In a later genetic analysis, a missense DCLRE1C variant was associated with V-gene and J-gene trimming of TCR beta chains, and the association was replicated in an independent cohort. In a later analysis, more than 15,000 TCR beta sequences were associated with specific HLA alleles at a false discovery rate of 0.05. Some IMGT-functional V segments, including TRBV6-2 and TRBV6-3, could not be distinguished by the 87-base-pair reads and were therefore excluded. A cluster of highly shared sequence variants was judged likely to represent a technical artifact of the sequencing pipeline.

The cohort was made up of approximately 700 healthy bone marrow donors. Cohort members were all nominally healthy when sampled, although unrecorded immune exposures were likely present. The donor was CMV seronegative and was included in the group of about 350 seronegative cohort members. A peripheral blood sample was collected from each donor, and TCR beta sequencing was performed on peripheral blood mononuclear cells. Genomic DNA was extracted from the blood cell samples with the Qiagen DNeasy Blood Extraction Kit. Concerning this clone itself: Its antigen is not yet known. It has no much larger one-base neighbor in the sample; base qualities were not kept.

The chain employs TRBV5-6 and TRBJ1-5; 9 nucleotides in the junction match TRBD1. The clonotype comes from a girl aged 2 to 9 in good health and CMV-seronegative. The specimen sequenced was PBMCs. The nucleotide sequence is given as TGTGCCAGCAGCTTGGCCGTGGGACAGGGTAATCAGCCCCAGCATTTT. Its translation reads: CASSLAVGQGNQPQHF. With all but the CDR3 taken from the reference TRBV5-6 and TRBJ1-5 genes, the full variable domain is: DAGVTQSPTHLIKTRGQQVTLRCSPKSGHDTVSWYQQALGQGPQFIFQYYEEEERQRGNFPDRFSGHQFPNYSSELNVNALLLGDSALYLCASSLAVGQGNQPQHFGDGTRLSIL.